This TCR beta chain is from a study of T cells in localized non-small cell lung cancer. Findings and caveats of the study: A median of around 58 clones ranked among the top 100 in tumor appeared in adjacent lung. Compared with tumor, uninvolved adjacent lung displayed greater T cell clonality, ranking highest overall.

On this clone: Antigen unknown.

Data came from immunoSEQ multiplex PCR; TCRdb stores just in-frame clones and leaves some out. Altogether roughly 38,000 clones are present, roughly 90% being singletons, with the ten largest covering roughly 2.6%. CDR3 size: 15 residues. Trimming took off 1 base at V and 5 bases at J, with 14 bases between the two ends. In germline, CDR1 is SGHNT, CDR2 YENEEA. The sample was peripheral blood, taken before any cancer treatment. The clonotype was recovered from a female donor aged 60 or older with stage I squamous cell lung carcinoma. The J gene is TRBJ2-5, the V gene TRBV11-3, with a weak D call TRBD1 (5 bases). CDR3 bases: TGTGCCAGCAGCTTAGGGGCACTCCCAGGGGAGACCCAGTACTTC. Its protein product is CASSLGALPGETQYF.